This TCR beta chain comes out of a study of siplizumab effects on memory and regulatory T cells. Overall study results and limits: Naive T cells apparently outstripped memory cells in diversity and seemed major alloresponse contributors.

To note about this clone: Its antigen is not known.

Per sample, the assay covered 85,000 to 100,000 TCR templates. Repertoires were generated with immunoSEQ multiplex PCR, while TCRdb's copy carries only in-frame clones and drops some. This sample has about 110,000 clones, with 92% found just once. CDR3 length equals 15 residues. Germline V CDR1 and CDR2: MNHNS, SASEGT. The V end was cut by 0 bases, the J end by 2 bases, with 8 bases between. The source is a human donor in good health. The genes are TRBV6-1 and TRBJ1-5, with a tentative D call TRBD1 (5 bases). Specimen: CD4+ T cells sorted from blood. CDR3 in amino acids: CASSEATVGNQPQHF. The CDR3 nucleotides read TGTGCCAGCAGTGAAGCGACAGTGGGCAATCAGCCCCAGCATTTT.